Each of the 31 T cell receptor beta chains below was sequenced from the same sample in a study of blood T cell repertoires in COVID-19. Produced via immunoSEQ multiplex PCR; TCRdb's table is partial and in-frame only. The sample consists of fewer than 500,000 clones, approximately 90% of them appearing once. Sequenced: PBMCs or T cells enriched from blood (not recorded which). All receptors come from a man aged 25-40 years who had recovered from COVID-19.

This chain joins TRBV30 and TRBJ1-4; 8 bases align to TRBD1. The trim removed 1 base at V and 7 bases at J, leaving 2 bases unmatched. This CDR3 spans 13 amino acids. Germline-derived CDR1 and CDR2 are GTSNPN and SVGIG (reference sequence). The CDR3: CAWSADRGEKLFF. The DNA for the CDR3 is TGTGCCTGGAGTGCCGACAGGGGTGAAAAACTGTTTTTT.

The chain links TRBV28 to TRBJ2-7, with TRBD1 matching over 9 bases. V shed 5 bases and J 3 bases; nucleotides not matched to a gene: 5. Germline CDR1 is MDHEN and CDR2 is SYDVKM. The length of the CDR3 is 14 residues. The CDR3 DNA is TGTGCCAGCAGTCCTGACAGGGGGTTCTACGAGCAGTACTTC. Translating gives CASSPDRGFYEQYF.

This clone has a single count. CDR3 amino acids: CAWTLGHGEQFF. For the CDR3, the DNA is TGTGCCTGGACCCTAGGCCACGGTGAGCAGTTCTTC. V usage is TRBV30 and J usage is TRBJ2-1; the D is unclear. CDR3 length: 12 amino acids. Germline CDR1 GTSNPN, CDR2 SVGIG (reference sequence). The germline V and J ends were trimmed by 4 bases and 9 bases, with 13 bases remaining between them.

J is TRBJ2-7 and V is TRBV4-1; TRBD2 aligns across 10 bases. CDR1 is MGHRA and CDR2 is YSYEKL in the germline V gene. V shed 4 bases, J shed 5 bases, and the junction held 5 bases outside the gene matches. This CDR3 comprises 14 residues. CDR3 in DNA: TGCGCCAGCAGCCCAGGGCTAGCGGGAGACGAGCAGTACTTC. This sequence encodes CASSPGLAGDEQYF.

V gene TRBV24-1 combines with J gene TRBJ2-5; 8 nucleotides agree with TRBD1. V gave up 4 bases and J gave up 1 base; unmatched junction bases: 10. The CDR3 contains 17 residues. CDR1 KGHDR and CDR2 SFDVKD come from the germline V gene. The CDR3 loop reads CATSELGTGDFQETQYF. The CDR3 DNA reads TGTGCCACCAGTGAGCTCGGGACAGGAGACTTCCAAGAGACCCAGTACTTC.

The chain employs TRBV6-1 and TRBJ1-1; D perhaps matches TRBD1 (5 bases). CDR1 MNHNS and CDR2 SASEGT come from the germline V gene. The V end was cut by 0 bases, the J end by 10 bases, with 15 bases between. The CDR3 has 14 amino acids. The CDR3 region has the DNA TGTGCCAGCAGTGAAGCGCAGGGCTCCGTCTCAGCTTTCTTT. Its translation: CASSEAQGSVSAFF.

The chain combines TRBV10-2 with TRBJ1-6; the match to TRBD1 covers 8 bases. This CDR3 comprises 15 residues. CDR1 WSHSY and CDR2 SAAADI come from the germline V gene. J was trimmed by 10 bases and V by 0 bases; bases with no gene match: 5. CDR3 protein: CASSESTTGESPLHF. The CDR3 DNA is TGCGCCAGCAGTGAGTCGACGACAGGGGAATCACCCCTCCACTTT.

This chain joins TRBV6-1 and TRBJ2-1, with D possibly being TRBD2 (5 bases). The germline V gene encodes CDR1 MNHNS and CDR2 SASEGT. The CDR3 spans 16 residues. With 0 bases removed from V and 2 bases from J, the gap between germline ends came to 11 bases. In DNA, the CDR3 is TGTGCCAGCAGTGAAGCGTGGTCTAGCCCCTACAATGAGCAGTTCTTC. This encodes CASSEAWSSPYNEQFF.

The rearrangement joins TRBV19 to TRBJ2-1; 10 bases align to TRBD2. Germline lookup yields CDR1 LNHDA and CDR2 SQIVND (reference sequence). The CDR3 is 16 residues long. V lost 3 bases and J lost 9; bases outside the gene matches: 11. DNA for the CDR3: TGTGCCAGTAGTATCGGGCCAGCGGGAGGGCCTAGTGAGCAGTTCTTC. Translation gives CASSIGPAGGPSEQFF.

This CDR3 is CASNIGGGEQYF. The CDR3 DNA is TGTGCCAGCAACATTGGGGGGGGCGAGCAGTACTTC. The rearrangement uses TRBV12-3 or TRBV12-4 and TRBJ2-7, with 7 bases identical to TRBD2. Trimming cost V 7 bases and J 6 bases; bases outside gene matches: 6. The CDR3 spans 12 residues.

This rearrangement joins TRBV19 to TRBJ1-5, with TRBD1 matching 8 bases. The V segment lost 8 bases and the J segment 2 bases; nucleotides outside the gene matches: 11. CDR1 LNHDA and CDR2 SQIVND come from the germline V gene (reference sequence). The length of the CDR3 is 16 residues. Written as DNA, the CDR3 is TGTGCCAGTCTCGCCGGGACAGGATGGGGCAATCAGCCCCAGCATTTT. This codes for CASLAGTGWGNQPQHF.

The V gene is TRBV20-1, the J gene TRBJ2-1; TRBD2 agrees at 9 bases. The CDR3 extends over 14 amino acids. The V segment lost 3 bases and the J segment 9 bases; nucleotides outside the gene matches: 9. Germline V gene data show CDR1 as DFQATT and CDR2 as SNEGSKA (reference sequence). The CDR3 DNA follows: TGCAGTGCTAGTTGGGGCGGGAGGGCTGTTGAGCAGTTCTTC. Protein sequence: CSASWGGRAVEQFF.

The V gene is TRBV7-9, the J gene TRBJ2-3; D remains ambiguous. Looked up from germline, CDR1 is SEHNR and CDR2 is FQNEAQ (reference sequence). V was shortened by 5 bases and J by 4 bases, with 10 bases between the two germline ends. The CDR3 spans 13 residues. In DNA form, the CDR3 reads TGTGCCAGCAGCCCCAACTACCCAGATACGCAGTATTTT. Translating gives CASSPNYPDTQYF.

The chain joins TRBV3-1 (or the pseudogene TRBV3-2) to TRBJ1-3, with D unresolved. Germline CDR1 LGHDT, CDR2 YNNKEL (reference sequence). Trimming stripped 2 bases from V and 0 bases from J, with 11 bases between. The CDR3 has 16 amino acids. The CDR3 DNA sequence: TGTGCCAGCAGCCAACGCGGTACCCGCTCTGGAAACACCATATATTTT. Protein sequence: CASSQRGTRSGNTIYF.

The gene calls are TRBV9 and TRBJ1-4; D unclear. V was pared by 4 bases and J by 2 bases, with 15 bases between. The CDR3 has 16 amino acids. Germline CDR1 reads SGDLS; CDR2 reads YYNGEE. CDR3 sequence reads: CASSPNAGFTNEKLFF. In nucleotides, the CDR3 is TGTGCCAGCAGCCCCAATGCCGGGTTCACTAATGAAAAACTGTTTTTT.

The chain links TRBV28 to TRBJ1-1; D is unclear. This CDR3 is 14 amino acids long. Germline V gene data show CDR1 as MDHEN and CDR2 as SYDVKM. V was shortened by 3 bases and J by 0 bases, with 8 bases between the two germline ends. CDR3 bases: TGTGCCAGCAGTTTGCTAGTCCTGAACACTGAAGCTTTCTTT. Protein: CASSLLVLNTEAFF. Full variable domain (missing parts from reference TRBV28 and TRBJ1-1): DVKVTQSSRYLVKRTGEKVFLECVQDMDHENMFWYRQDPGLGLRLIYFSYDVKMKEKGDIPEGYSVSREKKERFSLILESASTNQTSMYLCASSLLVLNTEAFFGQGTRLTVV.

This clone was counted only a few times. The chain employs TRBV23-1 and TRBJ1-2; 8 positions agree with TRBD1. TRBV23-1 is given ORF status, its function remaining uncertain. V was clipped by 6 bases and J by 3 bases; unmatched bases: 6. The CDR3 covers 14 residues. In DNA form, the CDR3 reads TGCGCCAGCAGCCAGACAGGGGAGGACTATGGCTACACCTTC. Its protein product is CASSQTGEDYGYTF.

This chain joins TRBV5-4 and TRBJ1-2, with 7 bases that match TRBD1. Unmatched junction bases numbered 9, after V lost 4 bases and J lost 9 bases. In germline, CDR1 is SGHNT, CDR2 YYREEE (reference sequence). The CDR3 contains 13 residues. CDR3 protein: CASSGDRVNSYTF. The CDR3 nucleotides are TGTGCCAGCAGCGGTGACAGGGTCAACAGCTACACCTTC. The whole variable domain, filled in from reference TRBV5-4 and TRBJ1-2, reads ETGVTQSPTHLIKTRGQQVTLRCSSQSGHNTVSWYQQALGQGPQFIFQYYREEENGRGNFPPRFSGLQFPNYSSELNVNALELDDSALYLCASSGDRVNSYTFGSGTRLTVV.

The V call is TRBV5-1, the J call TRBJ1-1; D not certain. Trimming cost V 2 bases and J 5 bases, with 19 bases left between them. The CDR3 runs to 16 residues. Germline V lookup: CDR1 SGHRS, CDR2 YFSETQ. CDR3 amino acids: CASSLDSTAHYTEAFF. Here the CDR3 DNA reads TGCGCCAGCAGCTTAGACTCAACGGCCCACTATACTGAAGCTTTCTTT.

The rearrangement uses TRBV5-1 and TRBJ1-1, with TRBD1 as a possible D gene (5 bases). From germline, CDR1 is SGHRS and CDR2 YFSETQ. The germline V and J ends were trimmed by 1 base and 6 bases, with 10 bases remaining between them. The CDR3 runs to 13 residues. The CDR3 sequence is CASSLIGGSEAFF. CDR3 DNA sequence: TGCGCCAGCAGCTTGATCGGGGGGTCTGAAGCTTTCTTT.

The V gene is TRBV12-5, the J gene TRBJ1-4, with D unclear. This CDR3 contains 16 residues. V lost 1 base, J lost 0 bases, and 9 bases lay in between. Germline values: CDR1 LGHNT, CDR2 FRNRAP. The CDR3 loop reads CASGLEPGTTNEKLFF. CDR3 DNA: TGTGCTAGTGGTTTGGAACCGGGGACAACTAATGAAAAACTGTTTTTT.

The rearrangement joins TRBV7-9 to TRBJ1-1, with 9 bases identical to TRBD1. V gave up 5 bases and J gave up 0 bases; unmatched junction bases: 7. This CDR3 is built from 16 residues. In germline, CDR1 is SEHNR, CDR2 FQNEAQ (reference sequence). This CDR3 reads CASSPTGGEVNTEAFF. Written as DNA, the CDR3 is TGTGCCAGCAGCCCAACAGGGGGCGAGGTGAACACTGAAGCTTTCTTT. Full variable domain (missing parts from reference TRBV7-9 and TRBJ1-1): DTGVSQNPRHKITKRGQNVTFRCDPISEHNRLYWYRQTLGQGPEFLTYFQNEAQLEKSRLLSDRFSAERPKGSFSTLEIQRTEQGDSAMYLCASSPTGGEVNTEAFFGQGTRLTVV.

The rearrangement joins TRBV28 to TRBJ1-5; D might be TRBD1 (5 bases). V gave up 5 bases and J gave up 1 base, with 21 bases separating them. There are 18 residues in the CDR3. CDR1 and CDR2 from the germline V gene are MDHEN and SYDVKM. The CDR3 region has the DNA TGTGCCAGCAGTCGGCCGGGACCGCCTCGGGGGAGCAATCAGCCCCAGCATTTT. Amino acids: CASSRPGPPRGSNQPQHF.

J is TRBJ1-1 and V is TRBV18; D is unresolved. CDR1 and CDR2 (germline): KGHSH, LQKENI. There are 13 residues in the CDR3. The ends were cut back, 4 bases at V and 4 bases at J, with 10 bases in the middle. The CDR3 nucleotides read TGTGCCAGCTCACAGGACGGAGGCACTGAAGCTTTCTTT. It encodes CASSQDGGTEAFF.

The V and J genes are TRBV10-3 and TRBJ2-7, with TRBD2 matching over 7 bases. Germline-derived CDR1 and CDR2 are ENHRY and SYGVKD. The CDR3 runs 16 residues. V was pared by 0 bases and J by 4 bases, with 9 bases of the junction left unmatched. The CDR3 region is CAISESTRGLEYEQYF. The CDR3 DNA is TGTGCCATCAGTGAGTCGACTCGCGGACTAGAATACGAGCAGTACTTC.

The genes are TRBV7-7 and TRBJ2-1, with 13 bases matching TRBD2. The CDR3 loop spans 13 amino acids. J was trimmed by 9 bases and V by 9 bases; bases with no gene match: 5. Germline CDR1 reads SSHAT; CDR2 reads FNYEAQ (reference sequence). In DNA, the CDR3 is TGTGCCAGTCAGCGGACTAGCGGGGGTGAGCAGTTCTTC. Translation: CASQRTSGGEQFF.

This rearrangement joins TRBV6-6 to TRBJ2-2; 7 bases line up with TRBD2. This CDR3 is built from 13 residues. With V trimmed by 2 bases and J by 9 bases, 3 bases remained unmatched. Germline lookup yields CDR1 MNHNY and CDR2 SVGAGI (reference sequence). The chain's CDR3 is CASSYGGVRELFF. For the CDR3, the DNA is TGTGCCAGCAGTTACGGGGGGGTAAGGGAGCTGTTTTTT.

This chain connects TRBV28 to TRBJ2-7, with 9 positions matching TRBD1. In germline, CDR1 is MDHEN, CDR2 SYDVKM. Losses at the gene ends were 3 bases for V and 8 bases for J; bases not matched to a gene: 8. This CDR3 comprises 14 residues. CDR3 in DNA: TGTGCCAGCAGTTTGAGGGGACAGGGTTCACAGCAGTACTTC. It encodes CASSLRGQGSQQYF.

The V call is TRBV5-4, the J call TRBJ1-4, with D possibly TRBD1 on 5 matching bases. Trimming shortened V by 4 bases and J by 0 bases, and 10 bases separated the two germline ends. Germline CDR1 is SGHNT and CDR2 is YYREEE (reference sequence). The CDR3 has 15 amino acids. The CDR3 DNA follows: TGTGCCAGCAGCAAGGACACTGCAACTAATGAAAAACTGTTTTTT. Protein sequence: CASSKDTATNEKLFF.

The chain joins TRBV6-5 to TRBJ1-1; TRBD1 is a possible D gene (6 bases). Trimming removed 7 bases from V and 2 bases from J, with 14 bases in between. The CDR3 runs 14 residues. Germline CDR1 and CDR2: MNHEY and SVGAGI. The CDR3 sequence is CASKVQGLNTEAFF. CDR3 coding DNA: TGTGCCAGCAAGGTACAGGGCCTTAACACTGAAGCTTTCTTT.

About this clone itself: One end of the junction does not line up with germline, which may come from a read error. The chain carries TRBV5-1 and TRBJ1-1; TRBD1 is a possible D gene (6 bases). CDR1 is SGHRS and CDR2 is YFSETQ in the germline V gene. The CDR3 extends over 11 amino acids. The chain's CDR3 is CASSSGVRSSF. DNA for the CDR3: TGCGCCAGCAGCTCAGGGGTCCGCTCTAGCTTT.